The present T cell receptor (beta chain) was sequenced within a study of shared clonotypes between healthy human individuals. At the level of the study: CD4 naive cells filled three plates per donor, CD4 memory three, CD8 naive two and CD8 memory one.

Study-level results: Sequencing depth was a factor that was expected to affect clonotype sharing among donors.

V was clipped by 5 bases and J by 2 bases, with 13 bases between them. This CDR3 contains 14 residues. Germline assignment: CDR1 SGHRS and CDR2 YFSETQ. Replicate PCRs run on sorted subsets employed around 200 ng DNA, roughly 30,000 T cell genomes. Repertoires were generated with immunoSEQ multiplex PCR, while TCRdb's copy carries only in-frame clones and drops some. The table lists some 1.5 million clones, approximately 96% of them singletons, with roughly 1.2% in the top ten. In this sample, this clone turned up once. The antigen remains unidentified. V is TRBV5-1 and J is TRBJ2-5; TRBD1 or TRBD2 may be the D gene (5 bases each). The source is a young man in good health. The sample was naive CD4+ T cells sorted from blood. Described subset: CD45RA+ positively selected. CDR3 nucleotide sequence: TGCGCCAGCAGGTTCCCAGGGACGCAAGAGACCCAGTACTTC. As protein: CASRFPGTQETQYF.